These 13 T cell receptor beta chains originate from one sample sequenced in a study. TCRdb independently ran MiXCR on the RT-PCR reads; one entry per CDR3 protein. The sample shows approximately 720,000 distinct CDR3 sequences, approximately 15% of them seen only once. The sample consisted of memory CD4+ T cells from blood. Receptor source: a female donor in good health, serving as a healthy control.

This clonotype was recorded at least ten times. V is TRBV6-6 and J is TRBJ2-3; the D gene is possibly TRBD1 (5 bases). Trimming removed 2 bases from V and 5 bases from J, with 14 bases in between. CDR1 is MNHNY and CDR2 is SVGAGI in the germline V gene (reference sequence). The CDR3 sequence is 15 residues long. This CDR3 reads CASSYVVGREDTQYF. Here the CDR3 DNA reads TGTGCCAGCAGTTACGTGGTTGGCAGGGAAGATACGCAGTATTTT.

This clonotype was seen a few times. V gene TRBV15 combines with J gene TRBJ1-5, with D hard to call. V was trimmed by 0 bases and J by 9 bases, leaving 6 bases between them. Germline CDR1 is LNHNV and CDR2 is YYDKDF (reference sequence). This CDR3 contains 12 residues. The CDR3 DNA is TGTGCCACCAGCAGAGATCCGACGCCCCAGCATTTT. Translating gives CATSRDPTPQHF.

This clonotype was observed at least ten times. The V and J genes are TRBV20-1 and TRBJ2-1, with a weak D call TRBD1 (6 bases). Germline V gene lookup returns CDR1 DFQATT and CDR2 SNEGSKA (reference sequence). The CDR3 has 16 residues. V lost 6 bases and J 0 bases, leaving 18 bases between the germline ends. The CDR3: CSAPHRRRGSYNEQFF. CDR3 nucleotide sequence: TGCAGTGCCCCCCATCGTCGCAGGGGCTCCTACAATGAGCAGTTCTTC.

This clonotype has more than one count but fewer than ten. This chain uses TRBV12-3 or TRBV12-4 with TRBJ2-6; perhaps TRBD1 as D (5 bases). This CDR3 spans 16 amino acids. V was cut by 4 bases and J by 1 base, with 11 bases left in between. CDR3 sequence (DNA): TGTGCCAGCAGTTCGTTGACAGATTCTGGGGCCAACGTCCTGACTTTC. It translates to CASSSLTDSGANVLTF.

The rearrangement links TRBV3-1 to TRBJ2-2, with D unresolved. The V gene's germline CDR1 is LGHDT and CDR2 YNNKEL (reference sequence). V lost 3 bases to trimming and J lost 5 bases, with 1 base between them. The CDR3 loop spans 11 amino acids. CDR3 DNA: TGTGCCAGCAGCCATACCGGGGAGCTGTTTTTT. Protein sequence: CASSHTGELFF.

This rearrangement joins TRBV20-1 to TRBJ1-1, with a possible D match to TRBD1 (5 bases). The V and J ends lost 0 bases and 3 bases respectively, with 14 bases between them. The CDR3 sequence is 15 residues long. In germline, CDR1 is DFQATT, CDR2 SNEGSKA (reference sequence). CDR3 loop: CSARDYQGEDTEAFF. The CDR3, as DNA: TGCAGTGCTAGAGATTACCAGGGAGAGGACACTGAAGCTTTCTTT.

In its sample, this clonotype was seen a few times. The chain carries TRBV21-1 and TRBJ1-2; TRBD1, the D gene given by the table, was not confirmed from the DNA. TRBV21-1 is assigned pseudogene status. The CDR3 spans 16 residues. The CDR3 nucleotides read TGTGCCAGCAGCCCCCTGGGGCTAAGAATGGGGAATGGCTACACCTTC. Protein product: CASSPLGLRMGNGYTF.

The gene calls are TRBV27 and TRBJ1-4; 9 nucleotides line up with TRBD1. The CDR3 is made up of 15 amino acids. V lost 4 bases to trimming and J lost 6 bases; unmatched junction nucleotides: 6. Germline V gene data show CDR1 as MNHEY and CDR2 as SMNVEV (reference sequence). The DNA of the CDR3 is TGTGCCAGCAGTTGGGGGGGGACAGGGTATGAAAAACTGTTTTTT. Translating it yields CASSWGGTGYEKLFF.

The CDR3 region is CAISDRVAGANVLTF. CDR3 in DNA: TGTGCCATCTCGGACAGGGTCGCTGGGGCCAACGTCCTGACTTTC. The J gene is TRBJ2-6, the V gene TRBV24-1; TRBD1 matches 8 bases. The germline CDR1 and CDR2 sequences are KGHDR and SFDVKD. Trimming cost V 11 bases and J 2 bases; bases outside gene matches: 7. This CDR3 contains 15 residues.

Many counts were recorded for this clonotype. The rearrangement joins TRBV20-1 to TRBJ2-7; either TRBD1 or TRBD2 may fit D (5 bases each). This CDR3 comprises 14 residues. Germline CDR1 and CDR2: DFQATT and SNEGSKA (reference sequence). V dropped 6 bases and J dropped 2 bases, with 17 bases sitting between them. The CDR3 DNA follows: TGCAGTGCCCACATGCCCGGGACCGCCTACGAGCAGTACTTC. Protein: CSAHMPGTAYEQYF.

This clonotype was recorded a few times. The J gene is TRBJ1-2, the V gene TRBV20-1, with 7 bases matching TRBD1. The junction had 5 bases not matched to a gene; V was cut back by 0 bases and J by 7 bases. The CDR3 length is 13 residues. The germline CDR1 and CDR2 sequences are DFQATT and SNEGSKA (reference sequence). CDR3 nucleotides: TGCAGTGCTAGAGAGGTGGCAGGGGGTGGCTACACCTTC. Translating it yields CSAREVAGGGYTF.

CDR3 in DNA: TGTGCCAGCAGCGCCGGGTCCTCACCTAGCACAGATACGCAGTATTTT. Amino acid sequence: CASSAGSSPSTDTQYF. The chain uses TRBV14 and TRBJ2-3; no clear D. The CDR3 length is 16 residues. The germline CDR1 and CDR2 sequences are SGHDN and FVKESK. Trimming cost V 5 bases and J 0 bases, with 15 bases left between them. The complete variable domain, with remaining parts taken from reference TRBV14 and TRBJ2-3, reads EAGVTQFPSHSVIEKGQTVTLRCDPISGHDNLYWYRRVMGKEIKFLLHFVKESKQDESGMPNNRFLAERTGGTYSTLKVQPAELEDSGVYFCASSAGSSPSTDTQYFGPGTRLTVL.

This clonotype occurred many times. V usage is TRBV10-3 and J usage is TRBJ2-1; 9 bases agree with TRBD2. The J segment lost 6 bases and the V segment lost 3 bases, leaving 9 bases of the junction unmatched. CDR3 length: 16 amino acids. Germline V gene lookup returns CDR1 ENHRY and CDR2 SYGVKD. CDR3 nucleotide sequence: TGTGCCATCAGTGAATCAGTAGCGGGAGTGGGCAATGAGCAGTTCTTC. The encoded protein is CAISESVAGVGNEQFF.